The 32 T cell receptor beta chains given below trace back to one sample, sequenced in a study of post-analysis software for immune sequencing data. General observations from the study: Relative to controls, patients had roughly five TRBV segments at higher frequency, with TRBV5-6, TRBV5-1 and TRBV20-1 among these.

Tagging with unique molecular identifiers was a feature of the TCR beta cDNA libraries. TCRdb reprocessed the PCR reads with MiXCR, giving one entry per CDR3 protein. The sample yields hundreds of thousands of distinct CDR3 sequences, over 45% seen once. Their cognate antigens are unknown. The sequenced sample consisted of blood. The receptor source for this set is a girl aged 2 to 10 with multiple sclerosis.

The CDR3 DNA follows: TGCGCCAGCAGCTTGATGGGGCTAGCCGATCAAGAGACCCAGTACTTC. It codes for CASSLMGLADQETQYF. The chain employs TRBV5-1 and TRBJ2-5; the D call may be TRBD1 or TRBD2 (5 bases each). The germline CDR1 and CDR2 sequences are SGHRS and YFSETQ. Deletions cut 1 base from V and 2 bases from J, with 15 bases between. This CDR3 comprises 16 residues.

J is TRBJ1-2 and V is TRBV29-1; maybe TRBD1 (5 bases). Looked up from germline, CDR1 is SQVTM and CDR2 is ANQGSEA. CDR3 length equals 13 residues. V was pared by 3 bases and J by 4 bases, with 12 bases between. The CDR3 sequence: CSVEDGRGYGYTF. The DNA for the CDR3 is TGCAGCGTTGAGGACGGAAGGGGCTATGGCTACACCTTC.

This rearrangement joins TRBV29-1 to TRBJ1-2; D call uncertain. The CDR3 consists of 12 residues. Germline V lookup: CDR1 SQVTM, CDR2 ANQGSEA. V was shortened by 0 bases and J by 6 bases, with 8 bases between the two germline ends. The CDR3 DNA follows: TGCAGCGTTGAAGATACCGGGAATGGCTACACCTTC. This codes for CSVEDTGNGYTF.

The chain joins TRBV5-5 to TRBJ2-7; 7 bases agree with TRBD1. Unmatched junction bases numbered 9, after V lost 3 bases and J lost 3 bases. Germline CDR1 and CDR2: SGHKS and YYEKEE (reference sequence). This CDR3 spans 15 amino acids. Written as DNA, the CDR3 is TGTGCCAGCAGCTCCCGACAGGGCCCCCTCTACGAGCAGTACTTC. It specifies CASSSRQGPLYEQYF.

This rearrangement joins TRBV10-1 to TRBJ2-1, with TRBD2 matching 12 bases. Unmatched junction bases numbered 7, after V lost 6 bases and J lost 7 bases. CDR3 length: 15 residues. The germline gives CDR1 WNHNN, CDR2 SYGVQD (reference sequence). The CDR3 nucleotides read TGCGCCAGCAGCTTGACTAGCGGGAGATTAAATGAGCAGTTCTTC. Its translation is CASSLTSGRLNEQFF.

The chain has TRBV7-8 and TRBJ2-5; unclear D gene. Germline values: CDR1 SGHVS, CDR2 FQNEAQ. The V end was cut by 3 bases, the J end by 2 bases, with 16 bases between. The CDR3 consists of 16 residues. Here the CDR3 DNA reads TGTGCCAGCAGCTTGAGTAGGGCCCCGCCTCAAGAGACCCAGTACTTC. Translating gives CASSLSRAPPQETQYF.

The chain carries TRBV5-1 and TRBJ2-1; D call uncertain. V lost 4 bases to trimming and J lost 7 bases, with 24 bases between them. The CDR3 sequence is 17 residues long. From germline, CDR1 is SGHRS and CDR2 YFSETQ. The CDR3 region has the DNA TGCGCCAGCAGCCGCGGAGCCGGAAGTGAGGAAGGGAATGAGCAGTTCTTC. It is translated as CASSRGAGSEEGNEQFF.

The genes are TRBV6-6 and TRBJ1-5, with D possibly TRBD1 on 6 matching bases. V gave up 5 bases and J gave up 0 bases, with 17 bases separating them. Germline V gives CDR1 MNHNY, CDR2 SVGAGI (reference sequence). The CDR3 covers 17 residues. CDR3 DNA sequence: TGTGCCAGCAGTCTGTTGAGGACAGCTTGTAGCAATCAGCCCCAGCATTTT. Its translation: CASSLLRTACSNQPQHF.

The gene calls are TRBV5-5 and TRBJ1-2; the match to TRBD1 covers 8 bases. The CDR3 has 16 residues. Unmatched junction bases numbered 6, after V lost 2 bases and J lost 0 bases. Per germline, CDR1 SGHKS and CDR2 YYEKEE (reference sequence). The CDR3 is CASSLGTGRANYGYTF. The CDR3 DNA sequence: TGTGCCAGCAGCTTAGGGACAGGTAGAGCTAACTATGGCTACACCTTC.

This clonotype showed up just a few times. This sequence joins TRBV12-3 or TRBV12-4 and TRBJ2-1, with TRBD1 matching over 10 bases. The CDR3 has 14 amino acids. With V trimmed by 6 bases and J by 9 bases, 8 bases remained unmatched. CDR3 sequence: CASRSGTGDLEQFF. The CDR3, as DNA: TGTGCCAGCAGGTCCGGGACAGGGGACCTTGAGCAGTTCTTC.

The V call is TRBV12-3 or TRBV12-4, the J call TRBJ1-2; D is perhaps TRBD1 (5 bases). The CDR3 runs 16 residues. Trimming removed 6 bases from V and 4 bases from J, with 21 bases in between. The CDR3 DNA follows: TGTGCCAGCAGCTCGTCATGGACGGACCAGGGCTATGGCTACACCTTC. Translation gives CASSSSWTDQGYGYTF.

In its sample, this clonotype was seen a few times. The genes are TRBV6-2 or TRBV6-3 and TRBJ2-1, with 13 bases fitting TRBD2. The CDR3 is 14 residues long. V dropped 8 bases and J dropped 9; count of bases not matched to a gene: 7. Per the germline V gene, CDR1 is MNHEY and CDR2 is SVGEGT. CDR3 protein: CASGTSGGAPEQFF. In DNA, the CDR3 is TGTGCCAGCGGAACTAGCGGGGGGGCCCCTGAGCAGTTCTTC.

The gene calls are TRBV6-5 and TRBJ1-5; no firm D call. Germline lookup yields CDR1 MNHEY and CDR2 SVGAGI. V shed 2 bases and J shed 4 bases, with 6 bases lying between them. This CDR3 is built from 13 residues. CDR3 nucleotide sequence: TGTGCCAGCAGTTACGGGATTAATCAGCCCCAGCATTTT. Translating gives CASSYGINQPQHF.

This CDR3 reads CASSAPRSRTYTEAFF. CDR3 DNA: TGTGCCAGCAGCGCCCCCCGTTCCAGGACGTACACTGAAGCTTTCTTT. The J gene is TRBJ1-1, the V gene TRBV3-1; D gene unclear. V was pared by 5 bases and J by 3 bases, with 19 bases between. Germline V CDR1 and CDR2: LGHDT, YNNKEL (reference sequence). The CDR3 has 16 residues.

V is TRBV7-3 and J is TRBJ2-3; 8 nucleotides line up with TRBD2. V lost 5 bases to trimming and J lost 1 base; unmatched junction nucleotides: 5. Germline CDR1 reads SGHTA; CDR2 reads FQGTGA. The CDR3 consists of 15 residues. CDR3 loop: CASSPQRERTDTQYF. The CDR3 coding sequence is TGTGCCAGCAGCCCACAGCGGGAGCGCACAGATACGCAGTATTTT.

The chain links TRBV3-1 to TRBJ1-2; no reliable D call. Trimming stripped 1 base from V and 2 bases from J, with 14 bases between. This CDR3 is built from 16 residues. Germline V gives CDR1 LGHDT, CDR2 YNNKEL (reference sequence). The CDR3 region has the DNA TGTGCCAGCAGCCAAGTGACATCGGCGATAAACTATGGCTACACCTTC. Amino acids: CASSQVTSAINYGYTF.

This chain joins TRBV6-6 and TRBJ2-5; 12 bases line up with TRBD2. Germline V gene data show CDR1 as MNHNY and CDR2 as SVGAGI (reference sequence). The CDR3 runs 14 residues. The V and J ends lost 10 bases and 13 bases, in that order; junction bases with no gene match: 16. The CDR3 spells CATKGLAGSYERYF. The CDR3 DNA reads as TGTGCCACGAAGGGACTAGCGGGTTCCTACGAGCGGTACTTC.

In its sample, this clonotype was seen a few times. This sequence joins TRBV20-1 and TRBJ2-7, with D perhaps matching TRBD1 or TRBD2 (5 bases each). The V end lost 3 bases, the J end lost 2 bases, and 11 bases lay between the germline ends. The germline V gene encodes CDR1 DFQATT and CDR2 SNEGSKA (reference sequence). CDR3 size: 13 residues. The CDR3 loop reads CSARGRGPYEQYF. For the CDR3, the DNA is TGCAGTGCTAGGGGTCGGGGCCCCTACGAGCAGTACTTC.

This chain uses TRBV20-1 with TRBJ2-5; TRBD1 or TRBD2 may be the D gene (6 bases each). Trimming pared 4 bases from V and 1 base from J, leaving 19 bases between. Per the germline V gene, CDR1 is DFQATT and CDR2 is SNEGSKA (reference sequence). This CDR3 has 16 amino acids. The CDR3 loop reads CSAMEGGLALQETQYF. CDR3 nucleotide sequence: TGCAGTGCTATGGAGGGGGGCCTTGCCCTCCAAGAGACCCAGTACTTC.

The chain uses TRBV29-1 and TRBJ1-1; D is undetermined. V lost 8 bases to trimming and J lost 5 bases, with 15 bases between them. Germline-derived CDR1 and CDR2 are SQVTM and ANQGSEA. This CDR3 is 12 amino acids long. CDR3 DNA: TGCAGCTTCCTCCGGAGTGAGACTGAAGCTTTCTTT. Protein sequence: CSFLRSETEAFF.

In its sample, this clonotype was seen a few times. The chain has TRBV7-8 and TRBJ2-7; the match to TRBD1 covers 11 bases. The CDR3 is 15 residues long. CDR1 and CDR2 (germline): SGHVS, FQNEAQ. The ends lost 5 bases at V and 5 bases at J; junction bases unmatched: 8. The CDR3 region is CASSLGQGALDEQYF. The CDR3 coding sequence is TGTGCCAGCAGCCTCGGACAGGGGGCGTTGGACGAGCAGTACTTC.

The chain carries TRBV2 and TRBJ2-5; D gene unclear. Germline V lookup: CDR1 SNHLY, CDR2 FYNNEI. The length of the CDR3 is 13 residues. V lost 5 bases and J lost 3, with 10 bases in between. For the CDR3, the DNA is TGTGCCAGCAGTACCGGGTCGAAAGAGACCCAGTACTTC. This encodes CASSTGSKETQYF.

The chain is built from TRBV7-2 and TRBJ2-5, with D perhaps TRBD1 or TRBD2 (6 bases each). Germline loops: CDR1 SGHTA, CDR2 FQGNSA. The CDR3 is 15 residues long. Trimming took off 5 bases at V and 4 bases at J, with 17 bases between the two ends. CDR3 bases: TGTGCCAGCAGCCCGGGCTGGGGGGCCAGAGAGACCCAGTACTTC. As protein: CASSPGWGARETQYF.

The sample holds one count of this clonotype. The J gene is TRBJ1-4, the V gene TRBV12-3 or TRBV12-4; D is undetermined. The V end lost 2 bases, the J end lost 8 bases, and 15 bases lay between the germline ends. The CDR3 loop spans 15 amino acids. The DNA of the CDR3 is TGTGCCAGCAGTTTAAGGAGGGCAGTTTACGAAAAACTGTTTTTT. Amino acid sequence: CASSLRRAVYEKLFF.

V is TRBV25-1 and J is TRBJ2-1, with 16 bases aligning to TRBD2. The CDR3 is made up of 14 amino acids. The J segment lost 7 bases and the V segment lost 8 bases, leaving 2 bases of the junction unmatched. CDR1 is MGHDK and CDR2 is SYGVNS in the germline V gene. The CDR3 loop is CASQGLAGGNEQFF. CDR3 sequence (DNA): TGTGCCAGCCAGGGACTAGCGGGAGGGAATGAGCAGTTCTTC.

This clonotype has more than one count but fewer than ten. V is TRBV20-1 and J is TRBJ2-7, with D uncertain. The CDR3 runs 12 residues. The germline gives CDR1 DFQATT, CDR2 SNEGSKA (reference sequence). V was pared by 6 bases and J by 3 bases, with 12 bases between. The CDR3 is CSADRGGYEQYF. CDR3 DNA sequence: TGCAGTGCCGACCGCGGCGGCTACGAGCAGTACTTC.

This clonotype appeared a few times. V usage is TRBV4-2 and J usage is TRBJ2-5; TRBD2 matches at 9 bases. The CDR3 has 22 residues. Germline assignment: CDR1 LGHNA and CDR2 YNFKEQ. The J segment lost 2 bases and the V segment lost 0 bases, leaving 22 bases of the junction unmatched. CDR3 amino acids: CASSQEISTPRPWREGQETQYF. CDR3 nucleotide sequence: TGTGCCAGCAGCCAAGAAATTTCTACCCCGAGACCCTGGCGGGAGGGGCAAGAGACCCAGTACTTC.

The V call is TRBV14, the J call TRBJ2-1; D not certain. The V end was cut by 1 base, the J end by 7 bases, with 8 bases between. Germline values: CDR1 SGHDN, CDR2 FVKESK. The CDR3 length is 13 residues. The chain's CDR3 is CASSQVRANEQFF. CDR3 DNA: TGTGCCAGCAGCCAAGTCCGGGCAAATGAGCAGTTCTTC.

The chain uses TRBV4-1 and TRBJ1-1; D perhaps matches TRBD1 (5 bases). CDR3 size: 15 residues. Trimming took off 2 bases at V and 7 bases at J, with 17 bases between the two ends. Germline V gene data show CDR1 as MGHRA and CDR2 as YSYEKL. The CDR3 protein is CASSQPTGGRGEAFF. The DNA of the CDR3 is TGCGCCAGCAGCCAACCTACAGGTGGGCGCGGTGAAGCTTTCTTT.

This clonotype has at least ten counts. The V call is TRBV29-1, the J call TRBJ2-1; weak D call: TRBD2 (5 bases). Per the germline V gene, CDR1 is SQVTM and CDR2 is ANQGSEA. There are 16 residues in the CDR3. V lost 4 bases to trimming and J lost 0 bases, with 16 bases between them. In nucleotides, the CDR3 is TGCAGCGTTGCGAGGGCCGACCCGGGCTCCTACAATGAGCAGTTCTTC. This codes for CSVARADPGSYNEQFF.

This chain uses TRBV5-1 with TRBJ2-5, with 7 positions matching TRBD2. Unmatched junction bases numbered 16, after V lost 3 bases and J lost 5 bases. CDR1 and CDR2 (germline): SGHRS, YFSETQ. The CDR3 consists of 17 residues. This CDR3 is CASSSEGVGGRRETQYF. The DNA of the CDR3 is TGCGCCAGCAGCTCAGAAGGGGTCGGCGGGAGAAGGGAGACCCAGTACTTC. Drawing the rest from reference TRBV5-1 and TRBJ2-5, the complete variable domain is KAGVTQTPRYLIKTRGQQVTLSCSPISGHRSVSWYQQTPGQGLQFLFEYFSETQRNKGNFPGRFSGRQFSNSRSEMNVSTLELGDSALYLCASSSEGVGGRRETQYFGPGTRLLVL.

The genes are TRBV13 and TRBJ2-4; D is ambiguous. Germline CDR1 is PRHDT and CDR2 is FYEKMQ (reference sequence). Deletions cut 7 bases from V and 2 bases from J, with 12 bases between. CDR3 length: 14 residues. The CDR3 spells CASTFGGTKNIQYF. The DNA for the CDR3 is TGTGCCAGCACTTTCGGTGGTACCAAAAACATTCAGTACTTC.